These 23 T cell receptor beta chains originate from one sample sequenced in a study of patients and donors after allogeneic stem cell transplantation. Using its own MiXCR run on the RT-PCR reads, TCRdb lists one record per CDR3 protein. The sample lists about 960,000 distinct CDR3 sequences, 18% seen once, with under 6.5% in the top ten. Sample: blood, either unsorted or a sorted T cell fraction (not recorded which). Receptor source: a human donor who was either an allogeneic HSCT recipient or a stem cell or donor lymphocyte infusion donor (not recorded which). It is not recorded whose cells these are; they may come from a transplant donor.

This clonotype has a single count. The chain combines TRBV20-1 with TRBJ1-2; D not resolved. The V and J ends lost 1 base and 2 bases respectively, with 5 bases between them. The CDR3 covers 12 residues. Per the germline V gene, CDR1 is DFQATT and CDR2 is SNEGSKA (reference sequence). As DNA, the CDR3 is TGCAGTGCTAGAGTCGGGAACTATGGCTACACCTTC. Translated, it gives CSARVGNYGYTF.

The chain combines TRBV15 with TRBJ2-2; 7 positions agree with TRBD1. V lost 1 base to trimming and J lost 0 bases; unmatched junction nucleotides: 5. In germline, CDR1 is LNHNV, CDR2 YYDKDF (reference sequence). There are 17 residues in the CDR3. The CDR3 DNA reads TGTGCCACCAGCAGAGGTCCGACAGGGTCGAACACCGGGGAGCTGTTTTTT. Its protein is CATSRGPTGSNTGELFF. The variable domain in full, with the rest retrieved from reference TRBV15 and TRBJ2-2, is DAMVIQNPRYQVTQFGKPVTLSCSQTLNHNVMYWYQQKSSQAPKLLFHYYDKDFNNEADTPDNFQSRRPNTSFCFLDIRSPGLGDTAMYLCATSRGPTGSNTGELFFGEGSRLTVL.

At least ten counts were recorded for this clonotype. V and J are TRBV4-1 and TRBJ2-2; no clear D. The CDR3 spans 12 residues. Germline V CDR1 and CDR2: MGHRA, YSYEKL. Trimming pared 8 bases from V and 0 bases from J, leaving 4 bases between. CDR3: CASEANTGELFF. The CDR3 bases are TGCGCCAGCGAGGCGAACACCGGGGAGCTGTTTTTT.

The CDR3 DNA sequence: TGTGCCAGCAGCTTATTCATCTGGGAGACCCAGTACTTC. It yields the protein CASSLFIWETQYF. The rearrangement uses TRBV6-6 and TRBJ2-5; D gene ambiguous. Germline values: CDR1 MNHNY, CDR2 SVGAGI (reference sequence). Deletions cut 6 bases from V and 5 bases from J, with 13 bases between. This CDR3 is built from 13 residues.

The DNA for the CDR3 is TGTGCCAGCAGCTTGCCAGGCCTATCGTCCCACGAGCAGTACTTC. Translated, it gives CASSLPGLSSHEQYF. J is TRBJ2-7 and V is TRBV5-6; D not certain. The CDR3 loop spans 15 amino acids. CDR1 is SGHDT and CDR2 is YYEEEE in the germline V gene. Trimming shortened V by 1 base and J by 5 bases, and 16 bases separated the two germline ends.

The chain links TRBV15 to TRBJ1-2; weak D call: TRBD1 (5 bases). V was cut by 3 bases and J by 9 bases, with 14 bases left in between. This CDR3 is built from 13 residues. CDR1 is LNHNV, CDR2 YYDKDF, per germline (reference sequence). CDR3 DNA: TGTGCCACCAGCAGTAGCCAGGGAAGGAGCTACACCTTC. It specifies CATSSSQGRSYTF.

This clonotype was seen a few times. The chain links TRBV4-2 to TRBJ2-3; no clear D. CDR1 is LGHNA and CDR2 is YNFKEQ in the germline V gene. V lost 0 bases and J lost 3, with 10 bases in between. The CDR3 sequence is 15 residues long. The CDR3 here is CASSQEGLDTDTQYF. The CDR3 bases are TGTGCCAGCAGCCAAGAGGGCCTAGATACAGATACGCAGTATTTT.

The sample holds a few counts of this clonotype. This sequence joins TRBV5-5 and TRBJ2-5; D unclear. CDR1 is SGHKS and CDR2 is YYEKEE in the germline V gene (reference sequence). The CDR3 is 15 residues long. The V end lost 0 bases, the J end lost 1 base, and 10 bases lay between the germline ends. The CDR3 DNA sequence: TGTGCCAGCAGCTTGGTATCTTTAGTCCAAGAGACCCAGTACTTC. Translating gives CASSLVSLVQETQYF.

This clonotype was counted only a few times. This rearrangement joins TRBV3-1 to TRBJ1-2; 7 bases agree with TRBD1. Germline V gene lookup returns CDR1 LGHDT and CDR2 YNNKEL (reference sequence). The CDR3 length is 16 residues. The V gene end was trimmed by 1 base and the J gene end by 1 base; junction bases not matched to a gene: 6. DNA of the CDR3: TGTGCCAGCAGCCAAGTCGACAGGGAGAATAACTATGGCTACACCTTC. It specifies CASSQVDRENNYGYTF.

This clonotype was picked up a small number of times. This chain joins TRBV21-1 and TRBJ2-7; TRBD1, as called in the table, went unchecked against the DNA. TRBV21-1 is a documented pseudogene. The CDR3 is 18 amino acids. CDR3 nucleotide sequence: TGTGCCAGCAGCAAATTTTCTTCCTCGGGACAGGGGACCTACGAGCAGTACTTC. Encoded protein: CASSKFSSSGQGTYEQYF.

This clonotype was detected only a few times. The CDR3, as DNA: TGTGCCACCAGCAGGTCGGGTGGCGGTCTACCCCAGCATTTT. Its protein product is CATSRSGGGLPQHF. This rearrangement joins TRBV15 to TRBJ1-5; D call uncertain. The CDR3 covers 14 residues. V shed 3 bases and J shed 10 bases, with 16 bases lying between them. CDR1 LNHNV and CDR2 YYDKDF come from the germline V gene (reference sequence).

This clonotype was seen more than once but under ten times. The J gene is TRBJ2-2, the V gene TRBV12-3 or TRBV12-4; D tentatively fits TRBD1 or TRBD2 (6 bases each). CDR3 length equals 15 residues. V was cut by 1 base and J by 5 bases, with 11 bases left in between. The CDR3 sequence: CASSLVGGMTGELFF. CDR3 sequence (DNA): TGTGCCAGCAGTTTAGTAGGGGGGATGACCGGGGAGCTGTTTTTT.

The chain is built from TRBV2 and TRBJ2-1; D not resolved. CDR1 and CDR2 (germline): SNHLY, FYNNEI. Trimming cost V 7 bases and J 0 bases, with 13 bases left between them. The CDR3 is 15 amino acids. CDR3 DNA: TGTGCCAGCAAGGTCTCTAGGAGCTCCTACAATGAGCAGTTCTTC. As protein: CASKVSRSSYNEQFF. Based on the CDR3 plus reference TRBV2 and TRBJ2-1, the full variable domain is EPEVTQTPSHQVTQMGQEVILRCVPISNHLYFYWYRQILGQKVEFLVSFYNNEISEKSEIFDDQFSVERPDGSNFTLKIRSTKLEDSAMYFCASKVSRSSYNEQFFGPGTRLTVL.

The gene calls are TRBV18 and TRBJ1-2, with TRBD1 matching 8 bases. The CDR3 extends over 16 amino acids. With V trimmed by 4 bases and J by 4 bases, 11 bases remained unmatched. Germline-derived CDR1 and CDR2 are KGHSH and LQKENI. The CDR3 DNA sequence: TGTGCCAGCTCACGAGCGAAACAGGGGGACAGCTATGGCTACACCTTC. As protein: CASSRAKQGDSYGYTF. The variable domain in full, completed from reference TRBV18 and TRBJ1-2, reads NAGVMQNPRHLVRRRGQEARLRCSPMKGHSHVYWYRQLPEEGLKFMVYLQKENIIDESGMPKERFSAEFPKEGPSILRIQQVVRGDSAAYFCASSRAKQGDSYGYTFGSGTRLTVV.

This clonotype was counted between two and nine times. The rearrangement uses TRBV21-1 and TRBJ2-2; TRBD2, the table's D call, lacks a check against the DNA. TRBV21-1 is described as a pseudogene. The CDR3 is 16 amino acids. The CDR3 DNA sequence: TGTGCCAGAGGAATGGGCCGCGTCTCAAACACCGGGGAGCTGTTTTTT. It codes for CARGMGRVSNTGELFF.

This clonotype was counted at least ten times. The V gene is TRBV20-1, the J gene TRBJ2-7; 10 nucleotides align to TRBD2. The CDR3 runs to 12 residues. V lost 2 bases to trimming and J lost 5 bases; unmatched junction nucleotides: 0. The germline gives CDR1 DFQATT, CDR2 SNEGSKA (reference sequence). Here the CDR3 DNA reads TGCAGTGCTAGACTAGCGGGGGACGAGCAGTACTTC. Encoded protein: CSARLAGDEQYF.

The V call is TRBV6-1, the J call TRBJ2-7, with 7 bases that match TRBD2. V gave up 8 bases and J gave up 2 bases; unmatched junction bases: 12. The length of the CDR3 is 15 residues. Germline V gene sequence: CDR1 MNHNS, CDR2 SASEGT. The DNA of the CDR3 is TGTGCCAGCGGGGGGGTGGCCAAAGGAGCCTACGAGCAGTACTTC. Translating gives CASGGVAKGAYEQYF.

V and J are TRBV20-1 and TRBJ2-7; maybe TRBD2 (6 bases). V lost 3 bases to trimming and J lost 3 bases, with 18 bases between them. The CDR3 has 15 amino acids. Germline CDR1 and CDR2: DFQATT and SNEGSKA (reference sequence). The CDR3 here is CSASLGGKPFYEQYF. The CDR3 DNA follows: TGCAGTGCTAGTTTGGGCGGGAAACCATTCTACGAGCAGTACTTC.

The chain links TRBV6-1 to TRBJ2-3; TRBD2 matches 8 bases. J gave up 6 bases and V 1 base, and 6 bases lay outside the gene matches. The CDR3 has 15 residues. From germline, CDR1 is MNHNS and CDR2 SASEGT. CDR3 protein: CASSEGGGGWDTQYF. The DNA of the CDR3 is TGTGCCAGCAGTGAAGGCGGCGGGGGGTGGGATACGCAGTATTTT.

V and J are TRBV10-3 and TRBJ2-7; 8 nucleotides agree with TRBD1. This CDR3 is 12 amino acids long. Unmatched junction bases numbered 3, after V lost 5 bases and J lost 6 bases. Per the germline V gene, CDR1 is ENHRY and CDR2 is SYGVKD. The CDR3 region is CAISQTGGEQYF. As DNA, the CDR3 is TGTGCCATCAGTCAAACAGGGGGCGAGCAGTACTTC.

The genes are TRBV12-3 or TRBV12-4 and TRBJ1-4; TRBD1 might be the D (5 bases). V was clipped by 3 bases and J by 0 bases, with 17 bases between them. The CDR3 is 18 residues long. Here the CDR3 reads CASSFPAGPGATNEKLFF. CDR3 coding DNA: TGTGCCAGCAGTTTCCCCGCGGGACCGGGCGCAACTAATGAAAAACTGTTTTTT.

At least ten counts were recorded for this clonotype. This chain links TRBV6-2 or TRBV6-3 with TRBJ2-7; D is uncertain. V was clipped by 5 bases and J by 6 bases, with 11 bases between them. The CDR3 length is 12 residues. CDR1 and CDR2 from the germline V gene are MNHEY and SVGEGT. CDR3 coding DNA: TGTGCCAGCAGTGCAAGCTGGGTCGAGCAGTACTTC. Translation: CASSASWVEQYF.

There are many counts of this clonotype. This chain links TRBV12-3 or TRBV12-4 with TRBJ1-5; no clear D. The CDR3 runs to 14 residues. V was pared by 6 bases and J by 1 base, with 10 bases between. CDR3 protein: CASRGGLSNQPQHF. The CDR3 nucleotides are TGTGCCAGCAGGGGAGGGCTGAGCAATCAGCCCCAGCATTTT.